This T cell receptor beta chain comes out of a study of metastatic and nonmetastatic thyroid tumors (dated by TCRdb to the early 2020s). Turning to the overall study: Repertoires from peripheral blood and from tumor or nodule tissue samples of malignant and benign thyroid patients were compared.

This clone was detected only once. Its binding antigen is unknown. Base qualities are not recorded, but no much larger clone differs from it by a single base. One read alone makes for weak evidence. Study-wide conclusions, independent of this receptor: In both blood and tumor samples, TCR beta diversity was reported to be significantly higher in malignant tumors than in benign nodules.

Library prep was done by PCR. Sequenced using an Illumina HiSeq 4000. High-throughput sequencing was used to profile the TCR beta-chain CDR3 region of every patient. In the original analysis: CDR3 differences across clinicopathological groups were used to build a classifier for discriminating distant-metastatic papillary thyroid cancer patients. Repertoire diversity was assessed with the Shannon index, and tumor-blood repertoire similarity with the Morisita-Horn index. TCRdb reran the public reads through fastp at Q25 and MiXCR, keeping productive beta chains. TCRdb, not the authors, supplied the V and J calls. The sample has 13,000 or so clones on record, 24% of them singletons. The biggest ten clones account for 55% to 75% of the sample. None of the patients had been given any treatment before thyroid surgery. Using T-cell receptor beta sequencing, the researchers looked back retrospectively at clinical samples from patients, gathered between about 2012 and 2019.

This clonotype was sampled from a male donor with papillary thyroid cancer or a benign thyroid nodule (not recorded which). Some clones in this sample may be carry-over from other donors' samples. Input material: blood.

The DNA sequence follows: TGCGCCAGCAGCGGACAGAGCCACACAGATACGCAGTATTTT. It is translated as CASSGQSHTDTQYF. The receptor chain draws on TRBV5-1 and TRBJ2-3, with a weak D call of TRBD1 (6 bases match). The germline V gene provides CDR1 SGHRS and CDR2 YFSETQ. V sheds 4 bases and J sheds 2 bases, leaving 11 bases between their ends. From the cysteine through the phenylalanine, the CDR3 covers 14 amino acids. Only the CDR3 DNA stays, 42 bases, in frame from base 1.